This TCR beta chain is drawn from a study of beta chain features in type 1 diabetes. This CDR3 has 14 residues. Germline V gene lookup returns CDR1 SGHRS and CDR2 YFSETQ. V lost 4 bases, J lost 1 base, and 4 bases stayed unmatched. This clone was counted between two and nine times. The study reverse transcribed the entire isolated RNA, so it sequenced expressed TCRB transcripts. Several million reads were obtained on average from naive, central memory and regulatory T cell samples. The assay was immunoSEQ multiplex PCR, and TCRdb's table has in-frame clones only and misses some. Of 350,000 to 400,000 clones in the sample, about 15% were seen once.

The rearrangement links TRBV5-1 to TRBJ2-5, with 7 bases that match TRBD1. The receptor was isolated from a woman in her late teens or twenties in good health. What was sequenced was naive CD4+ T cells from blood. This CDR3 reads CASSRTGVQETQYF. In DNA, the CDR3 is TGCGCCAGCAGCCGAACAGGGGTCCAAGAGACCCAGTACTTC.